The present T cell receptor (beta chain) was sequenced within a study of OX40 agonist ivuxolimab in advanced cancers. Study-level information: All patients had ivuxolimab intravenously every 2 weeks at 0.01 to 10 mg/kg. Study observations and caveats: Some nonresponders likewise displayed low normalized T-cell clonal expansion.

This CDR3 comprises 16 residues. Trimming removed 3 bases from V and 0 bases from J, with 14 bases in between. The germline CDR1 and CDR2 sequences are KGHSH and LQKENI. Some clones are missing from TCRdb's copy, which holds only in-frame ones; the method was immunoSEQ multiplex PCR. This repertoire shows just under 75,000 clones, 90% to 95% found once; its top ten account for roughly 0.45%. Sampling of blood occurred at baseline, cycle 4 day 1, and cycle 7 day 1. As to this clone: Its antigen is undetermined.

The clonotype originates from an adult with an advanced solid tumor such as melanoma, head and neck, liver or kidney cancer. Material: CD4+ or CD8+ T cells sorted from blood, obtained in a trial of the OX40 agonist ivuxolimab. J is TRBJ1-2 and V is TRBV18, with D maybe TRBD1 (5 bases). The CDR3 sequence is CASSPYSEGANYGYTF. The CDR3, as DNA: TGTGCCAGCTCACCGTATTCGGAAGGGGCTAACTATGGCTACACCTTC.